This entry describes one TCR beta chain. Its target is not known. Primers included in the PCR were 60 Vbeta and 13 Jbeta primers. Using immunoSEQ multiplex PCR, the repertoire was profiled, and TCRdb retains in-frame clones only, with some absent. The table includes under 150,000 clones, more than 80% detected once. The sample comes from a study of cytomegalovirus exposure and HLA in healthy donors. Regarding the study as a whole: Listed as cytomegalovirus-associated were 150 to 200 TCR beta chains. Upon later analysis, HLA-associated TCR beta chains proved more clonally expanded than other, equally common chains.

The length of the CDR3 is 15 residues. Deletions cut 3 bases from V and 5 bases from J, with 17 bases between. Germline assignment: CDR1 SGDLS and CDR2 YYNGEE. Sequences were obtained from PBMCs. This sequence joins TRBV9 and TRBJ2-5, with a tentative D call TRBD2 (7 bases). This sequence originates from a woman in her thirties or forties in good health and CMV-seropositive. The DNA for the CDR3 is TGTGCCAGCAGCGGAGTTTGGGGGGGCGAGGAGACCCAGTACTTC. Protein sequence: CASSGVWGGEETQYF.